The 30 T cell receptor beta chains in this list originate from one sample, sequenced in a study of blood T cell repertoires in COVID-19. Measured with immunoSEQ multiplex PCR; TCRdb has only the in-frame clones, and not every one. The table records 80,000 or so clones, about 92% of them present only once. Sequenced sample: peripheral blood. The receptors here all came from a woman aged 45 to 65 in a cohort sampled during active COVID-19.

The chain is built from TRBV28 and TRBJ1-2; D is perhaps TRBD1 (5 bases). V lost 8 bases to trimming and J lost 3 bases, with 13 bases between them. The CDR3 covers 13 residues. Germline V gene data show CDR1 as MDHEN and CDR2 as SYDVKM. CDR3 in amino acids: CASLSGLDYGYTF. CDR3 nucleotide sequence: TGTGCCAGCCTGTCAGGGTTAGACTATGGCTACACCTTC.

The chain combines TRBV19 with TRBJ2-7, with TRBD2 matching over 11 bases. The CDR3 contains 15 residues. The germline gives CDR1 LNHDA, CDR2 SQIVND (reference sequence). The ends lost 4 bases at V and 0 bases at J; junction bases unmatched: 2. As DNA, the CDR3 is TGTGCCAGTAGTAAGACTAGCGGGAACTCCTACGAGCAGTACTTC. Protein: CASSKTSGNSYEQYF.

The chain has TRBV7-8 and TRBJ2-3; 12 bases map to TRBD2. This CDR3 comprises 18 residues. Germline V gene sequence: CDR1 SGHVS, CDR2 FQNEAQ. J lost 4 bases, V lost 8 bases, and 16 bases had no gene match. The CDR3 region has the DNA TGTGCCAGCGTCGCTACGATTACTCTAGCGGGAGGGTCAGATACGCAGTATTTT. It encodes CASVATITLAGGSDTQYF.

The chain combines TRBV9 with TRBJ2-2, with a possible D match to TRBD2 (6 bases). Germline-derived CDR1 and CDR2 are SGDLS and YYNGEE. V was trimmed by 2 bases and J by 4 bases, leaving 12 bases between them. The CDR3 totals 15 residues. The CDR3: CASSVKDYPTGELFF. CDR3 nucleotides: TGTGCCAGCAGCGTCAAGGACTACCCCACCGGGGAGCTGTTTTTT.

The rearrangement links TRBV18 to TRBJ1-1; 10 nucleotides match TRBD1. V gave up 4 bases and J gave up 5 bases; unmatched junction bases: 19. CDR1 and CDR2 from the germline V gene are KGHSH and LQKENI. The CDR3 length is 19 residues. The CDR3 coding sequence is TGTGCCAGCTCACGGGACAGGGGAGTTCTAGCCGGGGTGGGGACTGAAGCTTTCTTT. Translation: CASSRDRGVLAGVGTEAFF. The full variable domain, rest sourced from reference TRBV18 and TRBJ1-1, is NAGVMQNPRHLVRRRGQEARLRCSPMKGHSHVYWYRQLPEEGLKFMVYLQKENIIDESGMPKERFSAEFPKEGPSILRIQQVVRGDSAAYFCASSRDRGVLAGVGTEAFFGQGTRLTVV.

The chain combines TRBV14 with TRBJ1-2; D may be TRBD1 (5 bases). V was trimmed by 4 bases and J by 2 bases, leaving 11 bases between them. CDR1 SGHDN and CDR2 FVKESK come from the germline V gene. The CDR3 is 14 amino acids. CDR3 region: CASSPWEGNYGYTF. The CDR3 coding sequence is TGTGCCAGCAGCCCTTGGGAGGGGAACTATGGCTACACCTTC. Full variable domain (outside the CDR3, taken from reference TRBV14 and TRBJ1-2): EAGVTQFPSHSVIEKGQTVTLRCDPISGHDNLYWYRRVMGKEIKFLLHFVKESKQDESGMPNNRFLAERTGGTYSTLKVQPAELEDSGVYFCASSPWEGNYGYTFGSGTRLTVV.

The table lists this clone with a count of one. The J gene is TRBJ1-1, the V gene TRBV28; 7 bases agree with TRBD1. From germline, CDR1 is MDHEN and CDR2 SYDVKM. Losses at the gene ends were 6 bases for V and 4 bases for J; bases not matched to a gene: 17. The CDR3 consists of 17 residues. CDR3 DNA sequence: TGTGCCAGCAGCTCCCCGGGACAGAGCTCCGCGGGCACTGAAGCTTTCTTT. Translation gives CASSSPGQSSAGTEAFF.

This clone has only one observation. The rearrangement joins TRBV5-1 to TRBJ2-1; 14 bases match TRBD2. V lost 0 bases and J lost 10; bases outside the gene matches: 9. Per germline, CDR1 SGHRS and CDR2 YFSETQ. The CDR3 is made up of 17 amino acids. In DNA form, the CDR3 reads TGCGCCAGCAGCTTGGGACTAGCGGGAGGGTCAACTTCGGAGCAGTTCTTC. It translates to CASSLGLAGGSTSEQFF.

The chain has TRBV24-1 and TRBJ2-2; 8 bases fit TRBD2. The germline V gene has CDR1 KGHDR and CDR2 SFDVKD. The V segment lost 4 bases and the J segment 5 bases; nucleotides outside the gene matches: 8. There are 16 residues in the CDR3. CDR3 sequence (DNA): TGTGCCACCAGTGAGGTAGCGGGAACCCAGACCGGGGAGCTGTTTTTT. Its protein product is CATSEVAGTQTGELFF.

The genes are TRBV27 and TRBJ2-3; no reliable D call. V was shortened by 2 bases and J by 2 bases, with 8 bases between the two germline ends. The germline gives CDR1 MNHEY, CDR2 SMNVEV (reference sequence). There are 14 residues in the CDR3. The CDR3 DNA is TGTGCCAGCAGTTTAATGGCCGCCACAGATACGCAGTATTTT. This codes for CASSLMAATDTQYF.

V and J are TRBV4-1 and TRBJ2-7; 12 bases line up with TRBD2. The germline V gene encodes CDR1 MGHRA and CDR2 YSYEKL. This CDR3 has 19 residues. The J segment lost 2 bases and the V segment lost 0 bases, leaving 11 bases of the junction unmatched. The CDR3: CASSQESPRTSGTTYEQYF. The CDR3 bases are TGCGCCAGCAGCCAAGAATCCCCCAGGACTAGCGGGACTACCTACGAGCAGTACTTC.

This chain connects TRBV28 to TRBJ1-1; D unresolved. The CDR3 is 14 amino acids. Germline CDR1 is MDHEN and CDR2 is SYDVKM. The ends were cut back, 3 bases at V and 1 base at J, with 9 bases in the middle. The CDR3 reads CASSFGVANTEAFF. The CDR3 nucleotides read TGTGCCAGCAGTTTCGGGGTGGCGAACACTGAAGCTTTCTTT.

The chain links TRBV28 to TRBJ1-2; D ambiguous. Germline CDR1 and CDR2: MDHEN and SYDVKM. V shed 8 bases and J shed 4 bases, with 11 bases lying between them. The CDR3 consists of 12 residues. The DNA for the CDR3 is TGTGCCAGCGGGAGGAAGGGCTATGGCTACACCTTC. This gives the protein CASGRKGYGYTF.

This chain links TRBV15 with TRBJ2-1; 11 bases are shared with TRBD1. The CDR3 has 17 amino acids. V lost 5 bases, J lost 6 bases, and 12 bases stayed unmatched. Germline V gives CDR1 LNHNV, CDR2 YYDKDF (reference sequence). The CDR3 region has the DNA TGTGCCACCAGCCTCGGACAGGGGGCTCCCCGGCCCAATGAGCAGTTCTTC. This gives the protein CATSLGQGAPRPNEQFF. The entire variable domain, with the rest obtained from reference TRBV15 and TRBJ2-1, is as follows: DAMVIQNPRYQVTQFGKPVTLSCSQTLNHNVMYWYQQKSSQAPKLLFHYYDKDFNNEADTPDNFQSRRPNTSFCFLDIRSPGLGDTAMYLCATSLGQGAPRPNEQFFGPGTRLTVL.

This chain links TRBV15 with TRBJ2-1; 16 nucleotides agree with TRBD2. In germline, CDR1 is LNHNV, CDR2 YYDKDF (reference sequence). The CDR3 sequence is 19 residues long. V gave up 1 base and J gave up 7 bases; unmatched junction bases: 10. This CDR3 reads CATSRAWGTSGRAVNEQFF. The CDR3 coding sequence is TGTGCCACCAGCAGAGCTTGGGGGACTAGCGGGAGGGCCGTGAATGAGCAGTTCTTC.

The chain employs TRBV5-1 and TRBJ2-5; perhaps TRBD2 as D (6 bases). Per germline, CDR1 SGHRS and CDR2 YFSETQ. Trimming cost V 2 bases and J 4 bases, with 12 bases left between them. The CDR3 extends over 14 amino acids. CDR3: CASSFTGGRETQYF. CDR3 coding DNA: TGCGCCAGCAGCTTTACCGGGGGACGAGAGACCCAGTACTTC.

The chain couples TRBV6-2 or TRBV6-3 to TRBJ2-1; TRBD2 matches 10 bases. The germline V gene has CDR1 MNHEY and CDR2 SVGEGT. CDR3 length: 17 residues. The V segment lost 5 bases and the J segment 2 bases; nucleotides outside the gene matches: 9. This CDR3 is CASSPRTSGTAYNEQFF. In nucleotides, the CDR3 is TGTGCCAGCAGTCCGCGCACTAGCGGGACGGCCTACAATGAGCAGTTCTTC.

This rearrangement joins TRBV12-3 or TRBV12-4 to TRBJ1-2, with D perhaps TRBD1 (6 bases). The CDR3 consists of 13 residues. Trimming shortened V by 5 bases and J by 3 bases, and 10 bases separated the two germline ends. The CDR3 protein is CASSTRGDYGYTF. CDR3 nucleotides: TGTGCCAGCAGTACCAGGGGAGACTATGGCTACACCTTC.

This chain links TRBV12-5 with TRBJ2-3, with TRBD2 matching 7 bases. The germline CDR1 and CDR2 sequences are LGHNT and FRNRAP. This CDR3 has 17 residues. Trimming removed 7 bases from V and 0 bases from J; junction bases left unmatched: 13. The CDR3 reads CASAPSTGTTSTDTQYF. CDR3 DNA: TGTGCTAGTGCCCCCTCCACCGGGACTACCAGCACAGATACGCAGTATTTT.

The rearrangement links TRBV7-3 to TRBJ1-4; D possibly corresponds to TRBD1 (5 bases). Germline V gene data show CDR1 as SGHTA and CDR2 as FQGTGA. V was shortened by 0 bases and J by 6 bases, with 11 bases between the two germline ends. This CDR3 contains 15 residues. The chain's CDR3 is CASSLTRGGDEKLFF. DNA of the CDR3: TGTGCCAGCAGCTTAACAAGGGGAGGGGATGAAAAACTGTTTTTT.

This chain links TRBV2 with TRBJ2-5, with a possible D match to TRBD1 (5 bases). The CDR3 spans 14 residues. Germline V gene data show CDR1 as SNHLY and CDR2 as FYNNEI. Trimming removed 2 bases at V and 4 bases at J, with 11 bases between. The CDR3 loop is CASSESRRGETQYF. CDR3 coding DNA: TGTGCCAGCAGTGAATCTCGAAGGGGAGAGACCCAGTACTTC.

This chain connects TRBV7-2 to TRBJ2-1; 7 bases align to TRBD1. Germline V gives CDR1 SGHTA, CDR2 FQGNSA. There are 17 residues in the CDR3. V lost 2 bases and J lost 4; bases outside the gene matches: 11. CDR3 residues: CASSLNPGTEVYNEQFF. The CDR3 nucleotides are TGTGCCAGCAGCTTAAACCCCGGGACAGAAGTATACAATGAGCAGTTCTTC.

V and J are TRBV2 and TRBJ1-6; maybe TRBD1 (5 bases). Germline CDR1 and CDR2: SNHLY and FYNNEI. The CDR3 spans 16 residues. V shed 6 bases and J shed 7 bases, with 19 bases lying between them. DNA for the CDR3: TGTGCCAGCAGACCCAGCCGAGCCCAGGGAAATTCACCCCTCCACTTT. Translation: CASRPSRAQGNSPLHF.

This clone has just one count. The chain couples TRBV28 to TRBJ1-2; TRBD1 is a possible D gene (5 bases). The CDR3 is made up of 16 amino acids. The germline CDR1 and CDR2 sequences are MDHEN and SYDVKM. The ends were cut back, 6 bases at V and 0 bases at J, with 17 bases in the middle. CDR3 protein: CASSPTPGEANYGYTF. CDR3 bases: TGTGCCAGCAGCCCAACCCCGGGGGAAGCTAACTATGGCTACACCTTC.

The gene calls are TRBV28 and TRBJ1-3; perhaps TRBD1 as D (5 bases). The CDR3 runs to 15 residues. Germline assignment: CDR1 MDHEN and CDR2 SYDVKM. V shed 6 bases and J shed 0 bases, with 12 bases lying between them. Written as DNA, the CDR3 is TGTGCCAGCAGCCCTCCGGGGGGCTCTGGAAACACCATATATTTT. This codes for CASSPPGGSGNTIYF. Full variable domain (outside the CDR3, taken from reference TRBV28 and TRBJ1-3): DVKVTQSSRYLVKRTGEKVFLECVQDMDHENMFWYRQDPGLGLRLIYFSYDVKMKEKGDIPEGYSVSREKKERFSLILESASTNQTSMYLCASSPPGGSGNTIYFGEGSWLTVV.

CDR3 bases: TGTGCCAGTAGTTCCAGGGGTCTCGGAGATACGCAGTATTTT. Its protein product is CASSSRGLGDTQYF. V gene TRBV19 combines with J gene TRBJ2-3; D perhaps matches TRBD1 (6 bases). The V end lost 5 bases, the J end lost 5 bases, and 14 bases lay between the germline ends. CDR3 length equals 14 residues. Looked up from germline, CDR1 is LNHDA and CDR2 is SQIVND (reference sequence).

V gene TRBV9 combines with J gene TRBJ1-4; possibly TRBD1 for D (5 bases). Trimming removed 3 bases at V and 4 bases at J, with 13 bases between. Per the germline V gene, CDR1 is SGDLS and CDR2 is YYNGEE. This CDR3 is built from 15 residues. DNA of the CDR3: TGTGCCAGCAGCGGTCAGGGAGGGTTTAATGAAAAACTGTTTTTT. Translating it yields CASSGQGGFNEKLFF.

The rearrangement links TRBV12-3 or TRBV12-4 to TRBJ1-1; TRBD1 might be the D (5 bases). V shed 7 bases and J shed 2 bases, with 11 bases lying between them. The CDR3 is 13 amino acids. The CDR3 spells CASTPTANTEAFF. CDR3 DNA: TGTGCCAGCACCCCGACAGCAAACACTGAAGCTTTCTTT.

This CDR3 reads CASSTTPGAAYEQYF. The CDR3 DNA sequence: TGTGCCAGTAGTACCACTCCAGGGGCAGCTTACGAGCAGTACTTC. The gene calls are TRBV19 and TRBJ2-7; D perhaps matches TRBD1 (6 bases). There are 15 residues in the CDR3. Between the trimmed V and J ends, which lost 4 bases and 4 bases, there was a span of 17 bases. CDR1 is LNHDA, CDR2 SQIVND, per germline (reference sequence).

CDR3 sequence reads: CASSPGTFRNTIYF. CDR3 nucleotide sequence: TGTGCCAGCAGTCCCGGGACATTCAGAAACACCATATATTTT. The V call is TRBV28, the J call TRBJ1-3, with D possibly matching TRBD1 (6 bases). CDR1 MDHEN and CDR2 SYDVKM come from the germline V gene. Trimming stripped 5 bases from V and 5 bases from J, with 13 bases between. The CDR3 contains 14 residues.